This T cell receptor beta chain was documented in a study of CD4 T cells in relation to SARS-CoV-2 and coronaviruses (dated by TCRdb to about 2021). Background on the whole study: The ViraFEST assay cultured PBMCs with antigen for under 11 days, then sequenced TCR beta CDR3s to find antigen-specific clonal expansions. For other donors in the study, expansion assays were sequenced with a different, Illumina-based TCR-beta assay. The Adaptive Biotechnologies TCR-sequencing kit was used to sequence samples from three pre-COVID donors and the naive versus memory experiments, while other data came from Illumina-based sequencing. At the level of individual TCR clonotypes, the study evaluated whether memory CD4+ T cells crossreact between the spike proteins of SARS-CoV-2 and those of common cold coronaviruses. An HIV-1 Nef peptide pool or a no-peptide culture served as the negative reference condition. Using patient-derived lymphoblastoid cell lines, the shared crossreactive spike epitopes were mapped to their HLA restriction. Study-level results and caveats: The study was constrained by small numbers of patients and of tested TCRs. Significantly weaker SARS-CoV-2-driven expansion was shown by crossreactive clones than by monoreactive clones, consistent with antigenic imprinting. Memory CD4+ clonotypes crossrecognizing SARS-CoV-2 and at least one common cold coronavirus spike were found in approximately 60% of donors. Because no donor provided both pre-pandemic and post-infection samples, tracing the source of pre-existing responses was limited. Crossreactivity analysis was centred on spike protein, so crossreactivity against other viral proteins was not assessed.

CD4+ T cells from unexposed donors were collected before the COVID-19 pandemic (2011-2018). The EasySep CD4+ T cell isolation kit was used to isolate CD4+ T cells once the cultures had run for more than 8 days. As cell number allowed, CD4+ T cells from unexposed donors were tested for reactivity to SARS-CoV-2 S and N and to four common cold coronavirus spike pools. About 2 million PBMCs per well were cultured in IMDM with roughly 5% human AB serum and approximately 10 IU/ml IL-2. Half of the culture medium was replaced with fresh IL-2-containing medium on days 3 and 7. In general, triplicate replicate wells were used for every peptide culture condition. Leukapheresis product for the unexposed donors was bought commercially. Ficoll-Paque PLUS gradient centrifugation was used to isolate PBMCs from either whole blood or leukapheresis product. PBMCs were either used fresh in the expansion assay or cryopreserved at -140 degrees C. The QIAamp Micro DNA Kit was used to extract genomic DNA from the CD4+ T cells.

The protocol used for the library was the immunoSEQ multiplex PCR assay. The study's processing was this. During preprocessing, nonproductive sequences were removed, as were CDR3s that did not start with C, did not end with F or W, or were shorter than 7 amino acids. The MANAFEST web app was used to call antigen-specific clonotypes on the basis of expansion compared with the reference and with other culture wells. A clone was considered positive if significant expansion relative to the reference culture was observed in 2 of 3 replicate wells at an FDR below 0.05. A further requirement for positive clones was significant expansion compared with all other tandem wells, along with an odds ratio above 5. CDR3 homology was measured as pairwise Levenshtein distance, computed with the stringdist R package after trimming three terminal residues from each end. In its TCRdb copy, this immuneACCESS table keeps in-frame sequences only and misses some clones. Where compared with another copy, unresolved V genes explain less than half of these, and the others have no known cause. The V and J calls and clone size come from that table; D and trimming were worked out from the DNA. This sample lists 15,000 to 20,000 clones; about 73% were detected once. About 29% of the sample is in the top ten clones.

Measured from the cysteine to the phenylalanine, the CDR3 is 17 residues long. Here the CDR3 DNA is all that survives: 51 bases in frame from base 1. V loses 4 bases at its end and J loses 4 bases; junction bases beyond the gene matches: 11. The CDR1 and CDR2 encoded by the germline V gene (reference sequence) are LGHDT and YNNKEL. A word on this clone: Its antigen remains undetermined. One base away there is no much larger clone; base qualities are not given.

The receptor's source is a human donor in good health. Recombination joined TRBV3-1 (or the pseudogene TRBV3-2) with TRBJ2-1; TRBD2 aligns with 9 central bases. The sample comprised CD4+ T cells from PBMCs, cultured in vitro. The CDR3 protein: CASSRHLSGRTYNEQFF. The DNA reads as follows: TGTGCCAGCAGCCGCCATTTGAGCGGGAGGACGTACAATGAGCAGTTCTTC.